The next 16 T cell receptor beta chains were all read from a single sample in a study of blood T cells in healthy people across ages. The second PCR ran roughly 6 to 11 cycles with a sample-barcoded 5' primer and J-beta primers. TCRdb called the 5' RACE reads again in MiXCR, with one record for every CDR3 protein. The sample has over 950,000 distinct CDR3 sequences, approximately 38% seen once; the top ten hold over 10%. Sample: blood. These receptors were obtained from a man between 18 and 35 years old in good health.

The chain joins TRBV29-1 to TRBJ2-6; the D gene is possibly TRBD2 (5 bases). Germline V gene data show CDR1 as SQVTM and CDR2 as ANQGSEA. CDR3 length: 14 residues. For the CDR3, the DNA is TGCGGCGAGAGGGTACTCTCTGGGGCCAACGTCCTGACTTTC. Its translation is CGERVLSGANVLTF.

The chain joins TRBV7-9 to TRBJ1-5; possibly TRBD1 for D (6 bases). From germline, CDR1 is SEHNR and CDR2 FQNEAQ (reference sequence). V lost 5 bases to trimming and J lost 1 base, with 15 bases between them. The CDR3 is 16 amino acids. The CDR3 region is CASSPTRTGSNQPQHF. In DNA form, the CDR3 reads TGTGCCAGCAGCCCTACGCGAACAGGGAGCAATCAGCCCCAGCATTTT. Together with reference TRBV7-9 and TRBJ1-5, the CDR3 gives the full variable domain: DTGVSQNPRHKITKRGQNVTFRCDPISEHNRLYWYRQTLGQGPEFLTYFQNEAQLEKSRLLSDRFSAERPKGSFSTLEIQRTEQGDSAMYLCASSPTRTGSNQPQHFGDGTRLSIL.

The chain recombines TRBV29-1 with TRBJ2-2; D could derive from TRBD1 or TRBD2 (5 bases each). Trimming removed 7 bases from V and 4 bases from J, with 16 bases in between. The CDR3 is 14 amino acids. Germline V CDR1 and CDR2: SQVTM, ANQGSEA. The CDR3 DNA follows: TGCAGCGGGGCCTCGGGGCTTGGCACCGGGGAGCTGTTTTTT. Amino acid sequence: CSGASGLGTGELFF.

This chain connects TRBV7-9 to TRBJ2-2; D is perhaps TRBD2 (5 bases). Germline CDR1 and CDR2: SEHNR and FQNEAQ (reference sequence). The CDR3 runs to 15 residues. V lost 3 bases and J lost 7, with 15 bases in between. Written as DNA, the CDR3 is TGTGCCAGCAGCTTTTTAGCCGGTCGGGGCGGGGAGCTGTTTTTT. It is translated as CASSFLAGRGGELFF. The variable domain in full, with the rest retrieved from reference TRBV7-9 and TRBJ2-2, is DTGVSQNPRHKITKRGQNVTFRCDPISEHNRLYWYRQTLGQGPEFLTYFQNEAQLEKSRLLSDRFSAERPKGSFSTLEIQRTEQGDSAMYLCASSFLAGRGGELFFGEGSRLTVL.

The CDR3 here is CASSRWTEAVNTEAFF. In DNA, the CDR3 is TGTGCCAGCTCACGGTGGACAGAGGCAGTGAACACTGAAGCTTTCTTT. The rearrangement uses TRBV18 and TRBJ1-1; D is perhaps TRBD1 (6 bases). The CDR3 length is 16 residues. Trimming stripped 4 bases from V and 0 bases from J, with 15 bases between. Germline CDR1 and CDR2: KGHSH and LQKENI.

The chain's CDR3 is CASSPYRPPTEAFF. CDR3 nucleotide sequence: TGTGCCAGCTCGCCATACCGCCCTCCCACTGAAGCTTTCTTT. The chain has TRBV18 and TRBJ1-1, with unresolved D. CDR1 is KGHSH and CDR2 is LQKENI in the germline V gene. The V gene lost 6 bases and the J gene lost 4 bases, with 15 bases spanning the gap. This CDR3 spans 14 amino acids.

This clonotype has only a few counts. The chain uses TRBV24-1 and TRBJ2-2; no reliable D call. Trimming took 0 bases from V and 3 from J, leaving 22 bases between them. The germline gives CDR1 KGHDR, CDR2 SFDVKD. The CDR3 covers 20 residues. In DNA form, the CDR3 reads TGTGCCACCAGTGATTTGCAAGGGAAAAGGTCCAGGATACACACCGGGGAGCTGTTTTTT. Its protein product is CATSDLQGKRSRIHTGELFF.

V usage is TRBV7-6 and J usage is TRBJ2-7; D is undetermined. V was cut by 4 bases and J by 7 bases, with 14 bases left in between. The CDR3 loop spans 13 amino acids. The germline gives CDR1 SGHVS, CDR2 FNYEAQ. The CDR3 coding sequence is TGTGCCAGCAGCTGGATCGAAGGAGAAGAGCAGTACTTC. Translating gives CASSWIEGEEQYF. The full variable domain, with the rest looked up from reference TRBV7-6 and TRBJ2-7, is GAGVSQSPRYKVTKRGQDVALRCDPISGHVSLYWYRQALGQGPEFLTYFNYEAQQDKSGLPNDRFSAERPEGSISTLTIQRTEQRDSAMYRCASSWIEGEEQYFGPGTRLTVT.

The chain has TRBV28 and TRBJ2-5, with TRBD2 as a possible D gene (6 bases). There are 13 residues in the CDR3. Trimming removed 5 bases from V and 7 bases from J, with 14 bases in between. Looked up from germline, CDR1 is MDHEN and CDR2 is SYDVKM. The CDR3 spells CASSVVQEGTQYF. The DNA for the CDR3 is TGTGCCAGCAGTGTAGTCCAGGAGGGGACCCAGTACTTC.

CDR3 sequence (DNA): TGCAGTGCTAGAGATATCGCCCAGGGGGATACGCAGTATTTT. Translated, it gives CSARDIAQGDTQYF. This sequence joins TRBV20-1 and TRBJ2-3; D is perhaps TRBD1 (6 bases). Germline CDR1 reads DFQATT; CDR2 reads SNEGSKA (reference sequence). This CDR3 spans 14 amino acids. The ends were cut back, 0 bases at V and 6 bases at J, with 13 bases in the middle.

Of note for this clonotype: The CDR3 does not close with the conserved phenylalanine or tryptophan, likely indicating a read error. The chain recombines TRBV6-2 or TRBV6-3 with TRBJ2-1; weak D call: TRBD2 (5 bases). CDR1 and CDR2 (germline): MNHEY, SVGEGT. Deletions cut 0 bases from V and 9 bases from J, with 12 bases between. This CDR3 has 14 amino acids. The CDR3 protein is CASSYSPGWREQFL. The CDR3 nucleotides are TGTGCCAGCAGTTACTCGCCGGGGTGGCGTGAGCAGTTCTTA.

This sequence joins TRBV5-1 and TRBJ2-1; maybe TRBD2 (6 bases). The germline V gene encodes CDR1 SGHRS and CDR2 YFSETQ. There are 16 residues in the CDR3. Trimming shortened V by 0 bases and J by 3 bases, and 13 bases separated the two germline ends. In nucleotides, the CDR3 is TGCGCCAGCAGCTTGGAGGGTAGCGGTCTCTACAATGAGCAGTTCTTC. Translating gives CASSLEGSGLYNEQFF.

This chain joins TRBV12-3 or TRBV12-4 and TRBJ1-5; TRBD1 might be the D (6 bases). This CDR3 is built from 14 residues. The V end was cut by 6 bases, the J end by 2 bases, with 11 bases between. The CDR3, as DNA: TGTGCCAGCAGCTGGACAGATGGCAATCAGCCCCAGCATTTT. It translates to CASSWTDGNQPQHF.

The chain has TRBV20-1 and TRBJ1-4; weak D call: TRBD1 (5 bases). The CDR3 totals 14 residues. The germline V gene encodes CDR1 DFQATT and CDR2 SNEGSKA (reference sequence). V was shortened by 6 bases and J by 9 bases, with 20 bases between the two germline ends. The CDR3 nucleotides read TGCAGTGCCTCAGGAGCGGCAGGGAATAAAAAACTGTTTTTT. It specifies CSASGAAGNKKLFF.

On this clonotype itself: This may stem from a read error, because a much larger clone lies one nucleotide away. This chain uses TRBV4-3 with TRBJ2-1, with no clear D. Germline V lookup: CDR1 LGHNA, CDR2 YSLEER. The CDR3 has 14 amino acids. With 0 bases removed from V and 8 bases from J, the gap between germline ends came to 11 bases. The chain's CDR3 is CASSQDGWVDEQFF. CDR3 DNA: TGCGCCAGCAGCCAAGATGGATGGGTGGATGAGCAGTTCTTC.

The V call is TRBV2, the J call TRBJ2-3; 7 bases agree with TRBD1. CDR3 size: 15 residues. With V trimmed by 6 bases and J by 1 base, 7 bases remained unmatched. CDR1 and CDR2 (germline): SNHLY, FYNNEI. The CDR3 loop is CASRSTGTGTDTQYF. CDR3 sequence (DNA): TGTGCCAGCAGATCGACCGGGACAGGCACAGATACGCAGTATTTT.